Described below is a single TCR beta chain sequence and its context. V was cut by 7 bases and J by 3 bases, with 8 bases left in between. Per the germline V gene, CDR1 is SGHRS and CDR2 is YFSETQ. This CDR3 comprises 12 residues. MiXCR, run by TCRdb on the 5' RACE reads, gives a single entry per CDR3 protein. Of about 34,000 distinct CDR3 sequences detected, approximately 30% appear once; the ten largest clones hold roughly 4%. Naive CD4+ T cells were purified with Tregs depleted by CD25. The rearrangement joins TRBV5-1 to TRBJ1-5; no clear D gene. The sequenced material came from naive CD4+ T cells sorted from a lymph node. Subset reported: naive CD4+ T cells, CD4+CD45RA+CD25-. This clonotype was sampled from a female donor with breast cancer. DNA for the CDR3: TGCGCCAGCCCCCCGATCAATCAGCCCCAGCATTTT. It is translated as CASPPINQPQHF.